The rows below give T cell receptor beta chains drawn from one sample of a study of blood T cell repertoires in COVID-19. Only in-frame clones appear in the TCRdb table, and some are missing; sequencing was by immunoSEQ multiplex PCR. Of about 52,000 clones in the sample, roughly 87% were seen once. The sequencing sample was made of peripheral blood. These TCRs come from a human donor with active COVID-19. The donor label of this sample is uncertain. The CDR3 runs from the conserved cysteine through the conserved F or W. D genes are given only for firm matches. Only part of the rows carry a size: once, few, many, or a class if the clone is expanded.

J gene: TRBJ2-3; V gene: TRBV5-4; D gene: .; CDR3 length: 14; clone size: .; CDR3 DNA: TGTGCCAGCAGAGCAGTCAGGGATACAGATACGCAGTATTTT; CDR3 protein: CASRAVRDTDTQYF
J gene: TRBJ2-7; V gene: TRBV28; D gene: TRBD1; CDR3 length: 17; clone size: once; CDR3 DNA: TGTGCCAGCAGTTCCATCCTCAGCCGGGACAGGGCCTACGAGCAGTACTTC; CDR3 protein: CASSSILSRDRAYEQYF
J gene: TRBJ2-3; V gene: TRBV5-4; D gene: .; CDR3 length: 12; clone size: .; CDR3 DNA: TGTGCCAGCACCGGGGGAACAGATACGCAGTATTTT; CDR3 protein: CASTGGTDTQYF
J gene: TRBJ1-4; V gene: TRBV19; D gene: TRBD1; CDR3 length: 19; clone size: .; CDR3 DNA: TGTGCCAGTAGTACCGCGACAGGGACCCTTTTAAGGACTAATGAAAAACTGTTTTTT; CDR3 protein: CASSTATGTLLRTNEKLFF
J gene: TRBJ1-6; V gene: TRBV6-5; D gene: TRBD1; CDR3 length: 14; clone size: once; CDR3 DNA: TGTGCCAGCAGGGTGACAGGGCGGGATTCACCCCTCCACTTT; CDR3 protein: CASRVTGRDSPLHF
J gene: TRBJ2-7; V gene: TRBV7-8; D gene: TRBD2; CDR3 length: 16; clone size: .; CDR3 DNA: TGTGCCAGCAGCTCTAGCGGGGGGGCCCGGACCTACGAGCAGTACTTC; CDR3 protein: CASSSSGGARTYEQYF
J gene: TRBJ1-1; V gene: TRBV7-9; D gene: .; CDR3 length: 13; clone size: .; CDR3 DNA: TGTGCCACCGGTGTGGGCCCAGACACTGAAGCTTTCTTT; CDR3 protein: CATGVGPDTEAFF
J gene: TRBJ2-7; V gene: TRBV11-3; D gene: .; CDR3 length: 19; clone size: once; CDR3 DNA: TGTGCCAGCAGCTTAGATACCCAACAGACCTCTTTTAGCTCCTACGAGCAGTACTTC; CDR3 protein: CASSLDTQQTSFSSYEQYF
J gene: TRBJ1-4; V gene: TRBV27; D gene: .; CDR3 length: 13; clone size: .; CDR3 DNA: TGTGCCAGCAAGCCTACCACTAATGAAAAACTGTTTTTT; CDR3 protein: CASKPTTNEKLFF
J gene: TRBJ2-1; V gene: TRBV19; D gene: TRBD2; CDR3 length: 12; clone size: .; CDR3 DNA: TGTGCCAGTGGGACTAGCTACAATGAGCAGTTCTTC; CDR3 protein: CASGTSYNEQFF
J gene: TRBJ2-7; V gene: TRBV11-3; D gene: .; CDR3 length: 13; clone size: .; CDR3 DNA: TGTGCCAGCAGCTTACAGGGCTACGGCGAGCAGTACTTC; CDR3 protein: CASSLQGYGEQYF
J gene: TRBJ1-5; V gene: TRBV19; D gene: .; CDR3 length: 14; clone size: once; CDR3 DNA: TGTGCCAGTAGCTTACTAGGTGGGGTTACGCCCCAGCATTTT; CDR3 protein: CASSLLGGVTPQHF
J gene: TRBJ2-3; V gene: TRBV7-2; D gene: TRBD2; CDR3 length: 17; clone size: .; CDR3 DNA: TGTGCCAGCAGCTCCGGGACTAGCGGGGGGGTCACAGATACGCAGTATTTT; CDR3 protein: CASSSGTSGGVTDTQYF
J gene: TRBJ1-2; V gene: TRBV28; D gene: .; CDR3 length: 12; clone size: .; CDR3 DNA: TGTGCCAGCAGTTATACTAACTATGGCTACACCTTC; CDR3 protein: CASSYTNYGYTF
J gene: TRBJ2-5; V gene: TRBV27; D gene: .; CDR3 length: 14; clone size: .; CDR3 DNA: TGTGCCAGCACCGGGGCGGGACAGTTAGAGACCCAGTACTTC; CDR3 protein: CASTGAGQLETQYF
J gene: TRBJ2-2; V gene: TRBV29-1; D gene: TRBD1; CDR3 length: 13; clone size: once; CDR3 DNA: TGCAGCATCGGGACAGGGGGCCCCGGGGAGCTGTTTTTT; CDR3 protein: CSIGTGGPGELFF
J gene: TRBJ2-7; V gene: TRBV2; D gene: TRBD1; CDR3 length: 12; clone size: .; CDR3 DNA: TGTGCCAGCGGACAGGGACCCTACGAGCAGTACTTC; CDR3 protein: CASGQGPYEQYF
J gene: TRBJ2-5; V gene: TRBV7-9; D gene: TRBD1; CDR3 length: 15; clone size: .; CDR3 DNA: TGTGCCAGCAGCCACACGGGACAGCACCAAGAGACCCAGTACTTC; CDR3 protein: CASSHTGQHQETQYF
J gene: TRBJ2-7; V gene: TRBV6-2/TRBV6-3; D gene: TRBD2; CDR3 length: 15; clone size: once; CDR3 DNA: TGTGCCAGCAGTTACGCGCGCGGGGGGGGATACGAGCAGTACTTC; CDR3 protein: CASSYARGGGYEQYF
J gene: TRBJ2-5; V gene: TRBV11-2; D gene: TRBD2; CDR3 length: 16; clone size: .; CDR3 DNA: TGTGCCAGCAGCTTAGGGTTGGCTAGCGGGCGAGAGACCCAGTACTTC; CDR3 protein: CASSLGLASGRETQYF
J gene: TRBJ2-1; V gene: TRBV27; D gene: TRBD2; CDR3 length: 17; clone size: .; CDR3 DNA: TGTGCCAGCAGTCGACTAGCGGGGGGGTGGTGGGGCAATGAGCAGTTCTTC; CDR3 protein: CASSRLAGGWWGNEQFF
J gene: TRBJ2-7; V gene: TRBV19; D gene: .; CDR3 length: 14; clone size: .; CDR3 DNA: TGTGCCAGTAGTAGAAGACTAGGGGCCTACGAGCAGTACTTC; CDR3 protein: CASSRRLGAYEQYF
J gene: TRBJ2-7; V gene: TRBV9; D gene: TRBD2; CDR3 length: 16; clone size: .; CDR3 DNA: TGTGCCAGCAGCGTACTCGGAGCGGGGGGACTCGCCGAGCAGTACTTC; CDR3 protein: CASSVLGAGGLAEQYF
J gene: TRBJ2-2; V gene: TRBV18; D gene: TRBD2; CDR3 length: 21; clone size: .; CDR3 DNA: TGTGCCAGCTCACCCTTCTCTACGGGGGGAGTGCGTAAATCGAACACCGGGGAGCTGTTTTTT; CDR3 protein: CASSPFSTGGVRKSNTGELFF
J gene: TRBJ2-1; V gene: TRBV29-1; D gene: .; CDR3 length: 14; clone size: .; CDR3 DNA: TGCAGCGTTGAGGGTCGCTGGGGACTCAATGAGCAGTTCTTC; CDR3 protein: CSVEGRWGLNEQFF
J gene: TRBJ1-1; V gene: TRBV28; D gene: .; CDR3 length: 14; clone size: .; CDR3 DNA: TGTGCCAGCAGTTACCCCCGGACAGCGTCTGAAGCTTTCTTT; CDR3 protein: CASSYPRTASEAFF
J gene: TRBJ2-3; V gene: TRBV11-3; D gene: TRBD1; CDR3 length: 16; clone size: .; CDR3 DNA: TGTGCCAGCAGCGGACCGGGACAGGGGAGCACAGATACGCAGTATTTT; CDR3 protein: CASSGPGQGSTDTQYF
J gene: TRBJ1-1; V gene: TRBV29-1; D gene: .; CDR3 length: 15; clone size: .; CDR3 DNA: TGCAGCGTTCAATCCGGCGGAACGGGGAGCACTGAAGCTTTCTTT; CDR3 protein: CSVQSGGTGSTEAFF
J gene: TRBJ1-5; V gene: TRBV7-9; D gene: .; CDR3 length: 12; clone size: .; CDR3 DNA: TGTGCCAGCAGCTTAGTAGATAAGCCCCAGCATTTT; CDR3 protein: CASSLVDKPQHF
J gene: TRBJ2-3; V gene: TRBV18; D gene: .; CDR3 length: 15; clone size: .; CDR3 DNA: TGTGCCAGCTCACCAAGCGGTCAGCCTACAGATACGCAGTATTTT; CDR3 protein: CASSPSGQPTDTQYF
J gene: TRBJ2-7; V gene: TRBV4-1; D gene: .; CDR3 length: 14; clone size: .; CDR3 DNA: TGCGCCAGCAGCCAAGAGGCAGGGGGGACCGAGCAGTACTTC; CDR3 protein: CASSQEAGGTEQYF
J gene: TRBJ2-5; V gene: TRBV5-1; D gene: TRBD2; CDR3 length: 15; clone size: .; CDR3 DNA: TGCGCCAGCAGCTTGGGAGCGGGGGGCCGAGAGACCCAGTACTTC; CDR3 protein: CASSLGAGGRETQYF
J gene: TRBJ1-1; V gene: TRBV16; D gene: .; CDR3 length: 12; clone size: .; CDR3 DNA: TGTGCCAGCAGCCGTCAGGGTATTGAAGCTTTCTTT; CDR3 protein: CASSRQGIEAFF
J gene: TRBJ2-1; V gene: TRBV5-6; D gene: .; CDR3 length: 12; clone size: .; CDR3 DNA: TGTGCCAGCAGCTCCAGGGGTCGGGGGCAGTTCTTC; CDR3 protein: CASSSRGRGQFF
J gene: TRBJ2-3; V gene: TRBV4-3; D gene: TRBD2; CDR3 length: 15; clone size: .; CDR3 DNA: TGCGCCAGCAGCCAAACCGGACTAGCCCCAGATACGCAGTATTTT; CDR3 protein: CASSQTGLAPDTQYF
J gene: TRBJ2-5; V gene: TRBV18; D gene: .; CDR3 length: 15; clone size: .; CDR3 DNA: TGTGCCAGCTCACCCTTAGATGGCAGAGGGGAGACCCAGTACTTC; CDR3 protein: CASSPLDGRGETQYF
J gene: TRBJ2-7; V gene: TRBV5-8; D gene: TRBD1; CDR3 length: 17; clone size: .; CDR3 DNA: TGTGCCAGCAGCTTGATGTTTGGGACAGGGGGTTTCTACGAGCAGTACTTC; CDR3 protein: CASSLMFGTGGFYEQYF
J gene: TRBJ2-5; V gene: TRBV28; D gene: TRBD2; CDR3 length: 17; clone size: .; CDR3 DNA: TGTGCCAGCAGTTTATTGACTAGCGGGGGGTCTCGGGAGACCCAGTACTTC; CDR3 protein: CASSLLTSGGSRETQYF
J gene: TRBJ1-6; V gene: TRBV2; D gene: .; CDR3 length: 11; clone size: .; CDR3 DNA: TGTGCCAGCAGTCTAAGTTCACCCCTCCACTTT; CDR3 protein: CASSLSSPLHF
J gene: TRBJ2-4; V gene: TRBV2; D gene: .; CDR3 length: 14; clone size: .; CDR3 DNA: TGTGCCAGCAGTGGCAGGGGTCGGACGAACATTCAGTACTTC; CDR3 protein: CASSGRGRTNIQYF
J gene: TRBJ1-6; V gene: TRBV3-1/TRBV3-2; D gene: .; CDR3 length: 14; clone size: .; CDR3 DNA: TGTGCCAGCAGCAGCGGGATGGTTAATTCACCCCTCCACTTT; CDR3 protein: CASSSGMVNSPLHF
J gene: TRBJ2-3; V gene: TRBV7-8; D gene: .; CDR3 length: 12; clone size: once; CDR3 DNA: TGTGCCAGCAGCCCCCCCGTAGATACGCAGTATTTT; CDR3 protein: CASSPPVDTQYF
J gene: TRBJ2-7; V gene: TRBV18; D gene: TRBD1; CDR3 length: 15; clone size: .; CDR3 DNA: TGTGCCAGCTCACCCACCGGGACAGGGCTACACGAGCAGTACTTC; CDR3 protein: CASSPTGTGLHEQYF
J gene: TRBJ2-7; V gene: TRBV5-5; D gene: .; CDR3 length: 15; clone size: .; CDR3 DNA: TGTGCCAGCAGATCCCAGGGTTCAATATCCTACGAGCAGTACTTC; CDR3 protein: CASRSQGSISYEQYF
J gene: TRBJ2-3; V gene: TRBV5-1; D gene: TRBD1; CDR3 length: 15; clone size: .; CDR3 DNA: TGCGCCAGCAGCTTGGGGCCAGGGGGCCAAGATACGCAGTATTTT; CDR3 protein: CASSLGPGGQDTQYF
J gene: TRBJ2-1; V gene: TRBV18; D gene: .; CDR3 length: 16; clone size: .; CDR3 DNA: TGTGCCAGCTCACCACGCCAGGGTAATACAAACAATGAGCAGTTCTTC; CDR3 protein: CASSPRQGNTNNEQFF
J gene: TRBJ2-3; V gene: TRBV4-3; D gene: TRBD2; CDR3 length: 17; clone size: once; CDR3 DNA: TGCGCCAGCAGCCTCTCGTATAGCGGGGGGGCCGGAGATACGCAGTATTTT; CDR3 protein: CASSLSYSGGAGDTQYF
J gene: TRBJ2-7; V gene: TRBV27; D gene: TRBD2; CDR3 length: 15; clone size: few; CDR3 DNA: TGTGCCAGCAGTTTAGCTAGCGGGGGGAACTACGAGCAGTACTTC; CDR3 protein: CASSLASGGNYEQYF
J gene: TRBJ2-2; V gene: TRBV3-1/TRBV3-2; D gene: TRBD1; CDR3 length: 15; clone size: .; CDR3 DNA: TGTGCCAGCAGCTGGCAGGGGGCGGTCACCGGGGAGCTGTTTTTT; CDR3 protein: CASSWQGAVTGELFF
J gene: TRBJ1-2; V gene: TRBV7-8; D gene: .; CDR3 length: 13; clone size: once; CDR3 DNA: TGTGCCAGCAGCTTAACACAAAACTATGGCTACACCTTC; CDR3 protein: CASSLTQNYGYTF
J gene: TRBJ1-1; V gene: TRBV19; D gene: TRBD1; CDR3 length: 16; clone size: .; CDR3 DNA: TGTGCCAGTAGTATAGGCTCGGGACAGGGGAACACTGAAGCTTTCTTT; CDR3 protein: CASSIGSGQGNTEAFF
J gene: TRBJ2-3; V gene: TRBV1; D gene: .; CDR3 length: 15; clone size: .; CDR3 DNA: TGCACCTTGTCCCCCGGGACTATAAGCACAGATACGCAGTATTTT; CDR3 protein: CTLSPGTISTDTQYF
J gene: TRBJ2-1; V gene: TRBV2; D gene: TRBD2; CDR3 length: 14; clone size: .; CDR3 DNA: TGTGCCAGCACCTCCGGGACTAGCGGGGGGGCACTGTTCTTC; CDR3 protein: CASTSGTSGGALFF
J gene: TRBJ1-2; V gene: TRBV12-3/TRBV12-4; D gene: .; CDR3 length: 12; clone size: .; CDR3 DNA: TGTGCCAGCAGTTGGAGAGACTATGGCTACACCTTC; CDR3 protein: CASSWRDYGYTF